The subject of this entry is one TCR beta chain. This specimen belongs to a study of technical replicates of blood from a few donors. Assay: immunoSEQ multiplex PCR; the TCRdb copy retains only in-frame clones and omits some. The data contain tens of thousands of clones, around 95% of them singletons. This CDR3 is 14 amino acids long. V lost 3 bases to trimming and J lost 5 bases, with 11 bases between them. Germline CDR1 is SNHLY and CDR2 is FYNNEI. The origin of this receptor is a human donor in good health. The chain recombines TRBV2 with TRBJ1-5, with D uncertain. Sequencing was performed on T cells isolated from PBMCs. The CDR3 sequence: CASSEEGGDQPQHF. CDR3 nucleotides: TGTGCCAGCAGTGAGGAAGGAGGAGATCAGCCCCAGCATTTT.